Listed below are T cell receptor beta chains from one sample, sequenced in a study of T cell repertoires in cytomegalovirus infection. TCRdb independently ran MiXCR on the reads; one entry per CDR3 protein. The sample lists some 220,000 distinct CDR3 sequences, about 39% seen once, with about 60% in the top ten. Their antigen targets remain unknown. Sample: CD8+ T cells from cultured PBMCs, taken from culture after CMV antigen stimulation. These receptors came from a human donor in good health (CMV status not recorded). Some clones in this sample may be carry-over from other donors' samples. The CDR3 runs from the conserved cysteine through the conserved F or W. The D gene is left open where the match is weak. The size entry is marked missing in some rows and otherwise reads once, few, many or a size class.

-	TRBV2	16	TRBJ2-5	-	TGTGCCAGCATCCATCGATACCCGCAGTTTCAAGAGACCCAGTACTTC	CASIHRYPQFQETQYF
-	TRBV4-1	16	TRBJ1-6	-	TGCGCCAGCAGCCGGATGCGAACAGGGTTGGATTCACCCCTCCACTTT	CASSRMRTGLDSPLHF
-	TRBV7-6	15	TRBJ2-7	-	TGTGCCAGCAGCCCCGGCGCCAGATCGTCCTACGAGCAGTACTTC	CASSPGARSSYEQYF
TRBD1	TRBV4-1	14	TRBJ1-1	few	TGCGCCAGCAGGCTGGGACAGATGAACACTGAAGCTTTCTTT	CASRLGQMNTEAFF
TRBD1	TRBV11-2	16	TRBJ1-2	-	TGTGCCAGCAGCTTAGCGTTCCGGGACAGGGCCGGTGGCTACACCTTC	CASSLAFRDRAGGYTF
TRBD1	TRBV11-2	15	TRBJ1-1	-	TGTGCCAGCAGCCTTTGGACAGGCGGCGTCACTGAAGCTTTCTTT	CASSLWTGGVTEAFF
-	TRBV6-1	17	TRBJ2-1	-	TGTGCCAGCAGTGTGAGTCGAGGGGGAACTTATTATGATGAGCAGTTCTTC	CASSVSRGGTYYDEQFF
TRBD1	TRBV5-1	19	TRBJ1-5	-	TGCGCCAGCAGCTTGGCTCGACGATTCCGGGACAGGAGCAATCAGCCCCAGCATTTT	CASSLARRFRDRSNQPQHF
TRBD1	TRBV11-2	13	TRBJ2-7	many	TGTGCCAGCAGCCCCGGGACAGGGGGCGAGCAGTACTTC	CASSPGTGGEQYF
-	TRBV19	16	TRBJ2-4	-	TGTGCCAGTAGTATACCGACAGTGCTAGCCAAAAACATTCAGTACTTC	CASSIPTVLAKNIQYF
-	TRBV4-1	14	TRBJ2-5	few	TGCGCCAGCAGCCAAGGGCCAGGGAGAGAGACCCAGTACTTC	CASSQGPGRETQYF
TRBD2	TRBV6-1	14	TRBJ2-7	many	TGTGCCAGCAAATGGGAGGGCAGCTCCTACGAGCAGTACTTC	CASKWEGSSYEQYF
-	TRBV7-8	15	TRBJ1-5	few	TGTGCCAGCAGCTCCGGGACCCCAGGGAACCAGCCCCAGCATTTT	CASSSGTPGNQPQHF
TRBD1	TRBV27	16	TRBJ2-1	many	TGTGCCAGCAGTTTCATCCCCGGGACAGGGGGGGGTGAGCAGTTCTTC	CASSFIPGTGGGEQFF
TRBD1	TRBV28	19	TRBJ2-4	-	TGTGCCAGCATTGCGACGGGACAGGGGGATTCCTTAGCCAAAAACATTCAGTACTTC	CASIATGQGDSLAKNIQYF
-	TRBV27	12	TRBJ1-5	many	TGTGCCAGTAGTTCCGGCAATCAGCCCCAGCATTTT	CASSSGNQPQHF
TRBD2	TRBV10-2	15	TRBJ2-1	-	TGCGCCAGCACCCCACTAGCGGGAACCTACAATGAGCAGTTCTTC	CASTPLAGTYNEQFF
TRBD2	TRBV27	16	TRBJ2-1	few	TGTGCCAGCAGTTTAGTTACGGCTAGCGGGTCGGGTGAGCAGTTCTTC	CASSLVTASGSGEQFF
-	TRBV6-1	17	TRBJ2-7	-	TGTGCCACGGACCTGACGGGACAAGGGGACCTCCTCTACGAGCAGTACTTC	CATDLTGQGDLLYEQYF
-	TRBV7-2	13	TRBJ2-2	-	TGTGCCAGCAGCTACCAGGGTCTTGGGGAGCTGTTTTTT	CASSYQGLGELFF
TRBD2	TRBV5-6	17	TRBJ2-7	-	TGTGCCAGCAGCTTTTCCGGGACTAGCGGAAAGCATTACGAGCAGTACTTC	CASSFSGTSGKHYEQYF